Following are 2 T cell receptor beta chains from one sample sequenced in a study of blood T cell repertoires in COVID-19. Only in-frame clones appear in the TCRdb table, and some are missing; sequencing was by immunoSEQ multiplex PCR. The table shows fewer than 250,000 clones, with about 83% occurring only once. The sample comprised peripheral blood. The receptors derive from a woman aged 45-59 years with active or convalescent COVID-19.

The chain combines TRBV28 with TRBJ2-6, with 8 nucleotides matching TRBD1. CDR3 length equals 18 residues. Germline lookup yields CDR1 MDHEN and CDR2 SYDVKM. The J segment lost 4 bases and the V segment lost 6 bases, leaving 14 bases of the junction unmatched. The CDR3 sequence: CASSTDRVDIQGANVLTF. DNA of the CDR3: TGTGCCAGCAGCACGGACAGGGTTGACATCCAGGGGGCCAACGTCCTGACTTTC.

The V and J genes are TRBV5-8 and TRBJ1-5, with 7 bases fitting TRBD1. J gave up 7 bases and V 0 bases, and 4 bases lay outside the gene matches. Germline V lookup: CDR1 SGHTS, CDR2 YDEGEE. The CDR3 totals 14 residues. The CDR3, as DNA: TGTGCCAGCAGCTTGGTGAGCAGGGGGCAGCCCCAGCATTTT. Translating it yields CASSLVSRGQPQHF.